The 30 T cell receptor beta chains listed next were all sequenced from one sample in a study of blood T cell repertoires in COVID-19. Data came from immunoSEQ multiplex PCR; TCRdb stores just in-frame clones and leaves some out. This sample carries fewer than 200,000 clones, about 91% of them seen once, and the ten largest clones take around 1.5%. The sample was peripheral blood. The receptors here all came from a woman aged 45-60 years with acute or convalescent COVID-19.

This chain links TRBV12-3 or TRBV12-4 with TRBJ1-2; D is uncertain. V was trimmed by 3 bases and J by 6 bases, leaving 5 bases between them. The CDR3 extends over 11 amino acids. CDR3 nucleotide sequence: TGTGCCAGCAGTTTGAACAATGGCTACACCTTC. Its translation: CASSLNNGYTF.

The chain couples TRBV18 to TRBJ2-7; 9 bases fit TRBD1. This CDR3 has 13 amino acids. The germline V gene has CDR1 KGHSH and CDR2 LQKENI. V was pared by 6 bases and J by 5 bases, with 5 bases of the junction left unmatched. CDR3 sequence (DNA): TGTGCCAGCTCGCCCGGGACAGGGAACGAGCAGTACTTC. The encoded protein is CASSPGTGNEQYF.

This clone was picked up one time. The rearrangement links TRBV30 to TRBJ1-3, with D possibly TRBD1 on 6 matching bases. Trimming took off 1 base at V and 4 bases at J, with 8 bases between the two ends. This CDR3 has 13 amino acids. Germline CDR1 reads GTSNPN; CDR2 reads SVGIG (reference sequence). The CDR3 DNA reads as TGTGCCTGGAGTGACAGGGCCGGAAACACCATATATTTT. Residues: CAWSDRAGNTIYF.

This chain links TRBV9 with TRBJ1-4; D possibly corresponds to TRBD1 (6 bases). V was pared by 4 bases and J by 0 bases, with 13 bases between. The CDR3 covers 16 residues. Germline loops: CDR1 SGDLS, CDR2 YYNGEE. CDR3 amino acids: CASSPGQTTTNEKLFF. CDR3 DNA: TGTGCCAGCAGCCCTGGACAGACCACAACTAATGAAAAACTGTTTTTT.

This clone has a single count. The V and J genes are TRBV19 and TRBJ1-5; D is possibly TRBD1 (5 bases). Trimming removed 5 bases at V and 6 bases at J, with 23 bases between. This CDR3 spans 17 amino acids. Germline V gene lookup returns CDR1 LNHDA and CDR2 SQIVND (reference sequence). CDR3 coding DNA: TGTGCCAGTAGTCCCCTCCAGACGGGGGTAGTTGGTCAGCCCCAGCATTTT. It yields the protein CASSPLQTGVVGQPQHF.

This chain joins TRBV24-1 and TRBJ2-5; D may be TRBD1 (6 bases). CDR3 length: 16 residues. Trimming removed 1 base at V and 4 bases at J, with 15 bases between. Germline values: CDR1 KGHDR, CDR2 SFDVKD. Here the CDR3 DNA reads TGTGCCACCAGTGATTTAGGGCAGGGGACGGGAGAGACCCAGTACTTC. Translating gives CATSDLGQGTGETQYF.

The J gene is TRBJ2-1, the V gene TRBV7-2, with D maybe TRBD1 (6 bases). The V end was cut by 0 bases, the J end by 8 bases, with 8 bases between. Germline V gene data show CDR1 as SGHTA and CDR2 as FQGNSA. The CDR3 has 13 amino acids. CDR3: CASSLAQGHEQFF. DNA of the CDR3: TGTGCCAGCAGCTTAGCACAGGGCCATGAGCAGTTCTTC.

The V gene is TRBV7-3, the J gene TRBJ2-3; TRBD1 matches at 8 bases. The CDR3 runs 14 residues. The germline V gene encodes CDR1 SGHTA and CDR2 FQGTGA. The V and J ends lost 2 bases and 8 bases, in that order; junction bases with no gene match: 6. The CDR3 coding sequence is TGTGCCAGCAGCTTATGGGGACAGGAGGGTACGCAGTATTTT. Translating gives CASSLWGQEGTQYF.

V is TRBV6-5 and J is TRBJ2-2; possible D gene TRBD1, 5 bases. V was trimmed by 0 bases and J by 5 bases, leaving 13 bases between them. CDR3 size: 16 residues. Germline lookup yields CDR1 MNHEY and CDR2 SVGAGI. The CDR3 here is CASSYSIQGFTGELFF. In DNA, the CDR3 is TGTGCCAGCAGTTACTCGATTCAGGGTTTTACCGGGGAGCTGTTTTTT.

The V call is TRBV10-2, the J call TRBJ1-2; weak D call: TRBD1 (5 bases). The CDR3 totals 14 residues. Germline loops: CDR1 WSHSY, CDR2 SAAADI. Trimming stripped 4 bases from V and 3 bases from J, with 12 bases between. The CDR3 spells CASSGDGGDYGYTF. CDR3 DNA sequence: TGCGCCAGCAGTGGGGATGGGGGGGACTATGGCTACACCTTC.

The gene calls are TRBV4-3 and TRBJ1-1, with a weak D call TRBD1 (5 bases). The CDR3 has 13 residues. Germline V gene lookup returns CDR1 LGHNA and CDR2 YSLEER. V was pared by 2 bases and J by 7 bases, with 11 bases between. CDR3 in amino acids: CASSQNSGGEAFF. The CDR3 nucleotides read TGCGCCAGCAGCCAAAACTCCGGGGGTGAAGCTTTCTTT.

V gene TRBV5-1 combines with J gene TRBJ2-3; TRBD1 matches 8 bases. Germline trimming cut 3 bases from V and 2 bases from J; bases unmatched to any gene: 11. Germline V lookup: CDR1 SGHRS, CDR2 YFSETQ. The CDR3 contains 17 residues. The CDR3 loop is CASSSGQGSPHTDTQYF. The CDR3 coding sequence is TGCGCCAGCAGCTCCGGACAGGGATCCCCTCACACAGATACGCAGTATTTT.

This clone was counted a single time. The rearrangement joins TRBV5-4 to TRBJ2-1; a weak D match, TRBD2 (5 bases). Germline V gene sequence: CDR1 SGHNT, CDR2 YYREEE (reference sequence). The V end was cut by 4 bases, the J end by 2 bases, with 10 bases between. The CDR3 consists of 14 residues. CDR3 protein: CASSGVGAYNEQFF. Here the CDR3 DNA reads TGTGCCAGCAGCGGGGTCGGGGCCTACAATGAGCAGTTCTTC.

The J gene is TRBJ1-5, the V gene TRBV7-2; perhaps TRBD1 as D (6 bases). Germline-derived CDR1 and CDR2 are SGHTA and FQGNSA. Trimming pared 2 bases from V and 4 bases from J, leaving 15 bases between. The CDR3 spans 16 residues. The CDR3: CASSLTGGADNQPQHF. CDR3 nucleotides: TGTGCCAGCAGCTTAACCGGGGGGGCCGATAATCAGCCCCAGCATTTT.

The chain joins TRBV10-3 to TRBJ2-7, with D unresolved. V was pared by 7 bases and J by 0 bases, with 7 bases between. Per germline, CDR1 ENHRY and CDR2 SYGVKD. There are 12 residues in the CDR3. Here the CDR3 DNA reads TGTGCCATCAATTCCGGCTCCTACGAGCAGTACTTC. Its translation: CAINSGSYEQYF.

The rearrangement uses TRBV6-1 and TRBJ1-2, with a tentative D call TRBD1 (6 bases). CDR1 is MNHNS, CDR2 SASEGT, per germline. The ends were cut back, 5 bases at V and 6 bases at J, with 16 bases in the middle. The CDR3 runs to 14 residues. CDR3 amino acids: CASSTRWGGDGYTF. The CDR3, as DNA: TGTGCCAGCAGTACCCGGTGGGGGGGCGATGGCTACACCTTC.

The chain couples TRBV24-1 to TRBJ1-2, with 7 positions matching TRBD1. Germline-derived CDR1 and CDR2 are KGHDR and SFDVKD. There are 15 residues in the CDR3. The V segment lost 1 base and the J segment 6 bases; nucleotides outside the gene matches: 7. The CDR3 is CATSDFNQGVDGYTF. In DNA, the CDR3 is TGTGCCACCAGTGATTTCAACCAGGGGGTAGATGGCTACACCTTC.

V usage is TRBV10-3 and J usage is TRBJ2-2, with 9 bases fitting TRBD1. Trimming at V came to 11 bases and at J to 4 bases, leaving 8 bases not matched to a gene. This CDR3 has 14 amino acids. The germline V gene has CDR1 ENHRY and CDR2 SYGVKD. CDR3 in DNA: TGTGCCGTAGGAGGGACAGGGAGCACCGGGGAGCTGTTTTTT. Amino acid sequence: CAVGGTGSTGELFF.

CDR3 sequence (DNA): TGTGCCAGCAGCCACGGACAGCTTAATGAAAAACTGTTTTTT. Translated: CASSHGQLNEKLFF. The chain joins TRBV5-4 to TRBJ1-4, with D perhaps matching TRBD1 (6 bases). Trimming stripped 4 bases from V and 4 bases from J, with 11 bases between. In germline, CDR1 is SGHNT, CDR2 YYREEE (reference sequence). The CDR3 is made up of 14 amino acids.

In nucleotides, the CDR3 is TGTGCCAGCAGCTTAATCACAGAGTACTATGGCTACACCTTC. It is translated as CASSLITEYYGYTF. The J gene is TRBJ1-2, the V gene TRBV7-9; D remains unclear. V was shortened by 2 bases and J by 3 bases, with 10 bases between the two germline ends. Germline values: CDR1 SEHNR, CDR2 FQNEAQ (reference sequence). CDR3 length: 14 amino acids. The variable domain in full, with the rest retrieved from reference TRBV7-9 and TRBJ1-2, is DTGVSQNPRHKITKRGQNVTFRCDPISEHNRLYWYRQTLGQGPEFLTYFQNEAQLEKSRLLSDRFSAERPKGSFSTLEIQRTEQGDSAMYLCASSLITEYYGYTFGSGTRLTVV.

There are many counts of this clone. In DNA form, the CDR3 reads TGTGCCAGCAGCTACTCGGGGAACAGGGGAGCTAATGAAAAACTGTTTTTT. Residues: CASSYSGNRGANEKLFF. V gene TRBV11-2 combines with J gene TRBJ1-4, with 7 bases that match TRBD1. CDR3 length: 17 residues. From germline, CDR1 is SGHAT and CDR2 FQNNGV. V gave up 4 bases and J gave up 3 bases; unmatched junction bases: 11.

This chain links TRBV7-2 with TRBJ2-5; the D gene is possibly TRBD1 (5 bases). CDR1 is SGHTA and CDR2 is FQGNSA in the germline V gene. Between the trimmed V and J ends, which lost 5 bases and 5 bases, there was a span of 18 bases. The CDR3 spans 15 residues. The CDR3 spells CASSRGAPPRETQYF. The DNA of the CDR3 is TGTGCCAGCAGCCGTGGGGCCCCACCCCGGGAGACCCAGTACTTC.

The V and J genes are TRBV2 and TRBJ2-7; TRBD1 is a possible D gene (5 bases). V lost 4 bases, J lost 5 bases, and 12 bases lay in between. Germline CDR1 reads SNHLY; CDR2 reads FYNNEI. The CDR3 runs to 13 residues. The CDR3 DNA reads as TGTGCCAGCAGTGCCAGGGCGGACGACGAGCAGTACTTC. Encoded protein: CASSARADDEQYF.

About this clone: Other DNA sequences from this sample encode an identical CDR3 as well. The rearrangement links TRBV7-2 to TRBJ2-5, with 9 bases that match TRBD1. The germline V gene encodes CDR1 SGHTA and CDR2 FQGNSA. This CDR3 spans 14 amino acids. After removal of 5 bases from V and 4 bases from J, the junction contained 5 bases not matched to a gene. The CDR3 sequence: CASSLTGGRETQYF. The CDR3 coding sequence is TGTGCCAGCAGCCTAACAGGGGGCAGAGAGACCCAGTACTTC.

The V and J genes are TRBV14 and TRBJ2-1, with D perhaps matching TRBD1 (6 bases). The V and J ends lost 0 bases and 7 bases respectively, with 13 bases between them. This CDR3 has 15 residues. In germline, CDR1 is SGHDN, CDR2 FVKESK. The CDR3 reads CASSQDKGRGNEQFF. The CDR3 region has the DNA TGTGCCAGCAGCCAAGATAAGGGCAGGGGAAATGAGCAGTTCTTC.

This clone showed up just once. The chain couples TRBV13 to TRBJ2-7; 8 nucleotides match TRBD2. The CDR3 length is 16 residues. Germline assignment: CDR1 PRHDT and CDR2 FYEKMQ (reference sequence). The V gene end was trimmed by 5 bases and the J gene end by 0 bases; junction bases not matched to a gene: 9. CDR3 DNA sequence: TGTGCCAGCAGCCCGGTAGCGGGGTCCCTCTCCTACGAGCAGTACTTC. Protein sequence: CASSPVAGSLSYEQYF.

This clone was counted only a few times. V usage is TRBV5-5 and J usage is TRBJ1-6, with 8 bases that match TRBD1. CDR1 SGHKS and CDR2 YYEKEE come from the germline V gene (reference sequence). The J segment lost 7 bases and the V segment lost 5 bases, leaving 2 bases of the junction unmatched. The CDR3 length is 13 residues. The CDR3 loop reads CASRQGGNSPLHF. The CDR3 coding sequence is TGTGCCAGCAGACAGGGGGGGAATTCACCCCTCCACTTT.

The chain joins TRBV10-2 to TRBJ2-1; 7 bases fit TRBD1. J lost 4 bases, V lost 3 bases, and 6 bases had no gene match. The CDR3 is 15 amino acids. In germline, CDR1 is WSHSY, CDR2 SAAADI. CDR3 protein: CASSERGQPYNEQFF. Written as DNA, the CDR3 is TGCGCCAGCAGTGAAAGGGGACAGCCTTACAATGAGCAGTTCTTC.

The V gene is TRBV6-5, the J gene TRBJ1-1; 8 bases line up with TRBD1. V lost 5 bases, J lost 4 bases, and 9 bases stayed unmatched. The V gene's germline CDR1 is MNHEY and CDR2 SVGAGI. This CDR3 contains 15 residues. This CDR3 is CASSPSDRVATEAFF. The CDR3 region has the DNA TGTGCCAGCAGTCCCTCGGACAGGGTGGCCACTGAAGCTTTCTTT.

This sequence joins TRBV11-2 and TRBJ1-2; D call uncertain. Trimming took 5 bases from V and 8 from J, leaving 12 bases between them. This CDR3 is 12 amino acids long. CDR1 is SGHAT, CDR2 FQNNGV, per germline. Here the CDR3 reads CASSHRGGGYTF. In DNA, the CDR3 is TGTGCCAGCAGCCACCGTGGCGGAGGCTACACCTTC. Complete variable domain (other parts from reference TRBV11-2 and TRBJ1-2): EAGVAQSPRYKIIEKRQSVAFWCNPISGHATLYWYQQILGQGPKLLIQFQNNGVVDDSQLPKDRFSAERLKGVDSTLKIQPAKLEDSAVYLCASSHRGGGYTFGSGTRLTVV.